A single sample is the source of the 9 T cell receptor beta chains below, sequenced in a study of shared clonotypes between healthy human individuals. Clones were sequenced by immunoSEQ multiplex PCR, and TCRdb holds only the in-frame ones, with some missing. The sample carries 600,000 to 700,000 clones, 73% recorded once. Sequencing was carried out using memory CD4+ T cells sorted from blood. Subset indicated: CD45RA-negative fraction. These receptor sequences come from a woman in her twenties or thirties in good health.

V is TRBV7-2 and J is TRBJ2-7, with 8 bases fitting TRBD2. Germline CDR1 is SGHTA and CDR2 is FQGNSA. CDR3 length: 15 amino acids. With V trimmed by 5 bases and J by 1 base, 7 bases remained unmatched. The CDR3 is CASSGFGGRSYEQYF. In nucleotides, the CDR3 is TGTGCCAGCAGCGGATTTGGCGGGAGGTCCTACGAGCAGTACTTC.

V gene TRBV5-1 combines with J gene TRBJ2-3; possible D gene TRBD1, 6 bases. The CDR3 loop spans 20 amino acids. The germline V gene encodes CDR1 SGHRS and CDR2 YFSETQ. V gave up 1 base and J gave up 0 bases, with 24 bases separating them. The DNA of the CDR3 is TGCGCCAGCAGCTTGCTTCCGCCCGGGACAAGCCGAACTAGCACAGATACGCAGTATTTT. It codes for CASSLLPPGTSRTSTDTQYF.

The chain joins TRBV29-1 to TRBJ1-1, with no clear D. From germline, CDR1 is SQVTM and CDR2 ANQGSEA. This CDR3 spans 11 amino acids. V dropped 4 bases and J dropped 8 bases, with 11 bases sitting between them. The CDR3 here is CSVGEGEEAFF. Written as DNA, the CDR3 is TGCAGCGTTGGAGAGGGTGAAGAAGCTTTCTTT.

Notes on this clone: A far larger clone is one nucleotide away, so this likely arose from a read error. Other DNA sequences within the sample encode an identical CDR3. The chain combines TRBV5-1 with TRBJ2-5; D call uncertain. Germline assignment: CDR1 SGHRS and CDR2 YFSETQ. This CDR3 contains 12 residues. The V and J ends lost 3 bases and 2 bases respectively, with 5 bases between them. The CDR3 sequence: CASSSGQETQYF. In DNA form, the CDR3 reads TGCGCCAGCAGCTCGGGTCAAGAGACCCAGTACTTC. Filled out from reference TRBV5-1 and TRBJ2-5, the complete variable domain reads KAGVTQTPRYLIKTRGQQVTLSCSPISGHRSVSWYQQTPGQGLQFLFEYFSETQRNKGNFPGRFSGRQFSNSRSEMNVSTLELGDSALYLCASSSGQETQYFGPGTRLLVL.

This clone was observed a single time. The V call is TRBV5-1, the J call TRBJ2-5; D may match TRBD1 or TRBD2 (5 bases each). Trimming took off 5 bases at V and 5 bases at J, with 13 bases between the two ends. CDR3 length equals 13 residues. Germline-derived CDR1 and CDR2 are SGHRS and YFSETQ. CDR3 DNA: TGCGCCAGCAGATGGGGACCGCGGGAGACCCAGTACTTC. Translating it yields CASRWGPRETQYF.

The chain links TRBV19 to TRBJ1-2, with a weak D call TRBD1 (5 bases). V was pared by 7 bases and J by 3 bases, with 12 bases between. Per the germline V gene, CDR1 is LNHDA and CDR2 is SQIVND (reference sequence). The CDR3 is made up of 13 amino acids. The chain's CDR3 is CASKDPTDYGYTF. The CDR3 DNA is TGTGCCAGTAAAGACCCGACAGACTATGGCTACACCTTC. The variable domain in full, completed from reference TRBV19 and TRBJ1-2, reads DGGITQSPKYLFRKEGQNVTLSCEQNLNHDAMYWYRQDPGQGLRLIYYSQIVNDFQKGDIAEGYSVSREKKESFPLTVTSAQKNPTAFYLCASKDPTDYGYTFGSGTRLTVV.

The chain links TRBV5-1 to TRBJ1-2; D is uncertain. The CDR3 runs to 15 residues. V shed 0 bases and J shed 7 bases, with 16 bases lying between them. Germline CDR1 is SGHRS and CDR2 is YFSETQ. The CDR3 loop is CASSLAGIIVGGYTF. CDR3 bases: TGCGCCAGCAGCTTGGCCGGCATAATAGTGGGTGGCTACACCTTC.

This chain links TRBV28 with TRBJ2-7; 12 bases line up with TRBD1. This CDR3 has 16 residues. CDR1 and CDR2 from the germline V gene are MDHEN and SYDVKM. V shed 5 bases, J shed 5 bases, and the junction held 10 bases outside the gene matches. CDR3 DNA: TGTGCCAGCAGTGCGTCGGGGACAGGGGGCTGGCACGAGCAGTACTTC. It specifies CASSASGTGGWHEQYF.

The CDR3 DNA reads as TGTGCCAGCAGCTTTTCGGGACTAGCGGAAGAGACCCAGTACTTC. Residues: CASSFSGLAEETQYF. The V and J genes are TRBV7-9 and TRBJ2-5, with 11 bases matching TRBD2. CDR1 and CDR2 (germline): SEHNR, FQNEAQ (reference sequence). V shed 3 bases, J shed 3 bases, and the junction held 3 bases outside the gene matches. CDR3 length equals 15 residues.